A selection of T cell receptor beta chains follows, all from one sample in a study of blood T cell repertoires in COVID-19. Method: immunoSEQ multiplex PCR; TCRdb's copy keeps in-frame clones and lacks some. The data show 200,000 to 250,000 clones, with around 81% seen just once and around 9% held by the top ten. Material: PBMCs or T cells enriched from blood (not recorded which). These receptors were collected from a woman aged 45-65 years with acute COVID-19. The CDR3 runs from the conserved cysteine through the conserved F or W. The D gene is left open where the match is weak. Clone size is given for some rows only: seen once, a few or many times, or a class if the clone is expanded.

j_call: TRBJ2-7; clone_size: NA; v_call: TRBV18; d_call: NA; cdr3_nt: TGTGCCAGCTCACCCCAGGTTTCCTACGAGCAGTACTTC; cdr3_aa: CASSPQVSYEQYF
j_call: TRBJ1-2; clone_size: once; v_call: TRBV5-1; d_call: TRBD1; cdr3_nt: TGCGCCAGCAGCCGGACGGACAGGGCGAACTATGGCTACACCTTC; cdr3_aa: CASSRTDRANYGYTF
j_call: TRBJ1-1; clone_size: NA; v_call: TRBV3-1/TRBV3-2; d_call: NA; cdr3_nt: TGTGCCAGCAGTCTGGACAGCCAGAACACTGAAGCTTTCTTT; cdr3_aa: CASSLDSQNTEAFF
j_call: TRBJ1-6; clone_size: once; v_call: TRBV19; d_call: TRBD1; cdr3_nt: TGTGCCAGTAGATCGACAGGGGGGACTAATTCACCCCTCCACTTT; cdr3_aa: CASRSTGGTNSPLHF
j_call: TRBJ1-5; clone_size: NA; v_call: TRBV6-2/TRBV6-3; d_call: TRBD1; cdr3_nt: TGTGCCAGCAGTTACTCTTATCCCGGGACAGAGAATCAGCCCCAGCATTTT; cdr3_aa: CASSYSYPGTENQPQHF
j_call: TRBJ2-1; clone_size: NA; v_call: TRBV6-2/TRBV6-3; d_call: TRBD1; cdr3_nt: TGTGCCAGCAGTTACTCGACTGTACAGGGGGTTTACTCCTACAATGAGCAGTTCTTC; cdr3_aa: CASSYSTVQGVYSYNEQFF
j_call: TRBJ1-2; clone_size: NA; v_call: TRBV28; d_call: NA; cdr3_nt: TGTGCCAGCAGTTTTAGGGCAGGGAATGGCTACACCTTC; cdr3_aa: CASSFRAGNGYTF
j_call: TRBJ1-4; clone_size: NA; v_call: TRBV6-5; d_call: NA; cdr3_nt: TGTGCCAGCACCCCGGGAGGGAATGAAAAACTGTTTTTT; cdr3_aa: CASTPGGNEKLFF
j_call: TRBJ2-7; clone_size: NA; v_call: TRBV7-6; d_call: TRBD2; cdr3_nt: TGTGCCAGCAGCTTAGGTTACAGTCTAGCGGGAGCCGAGCAGTACTTC; cdr3_aa: CASSLGYSLAGAEQYF
j_call: TRBJ2-7; clone_size: NA; v_call: TRBV14; d_call: TRBD1; cdr3_nt: TGTGCCAGCAGCCGTTTAGGGACAGGGAACGAGCAGTACTTC; cdr3_aa: CASSRLGTGNEQYF
j_call: TRBJ2-2; clone_size: once; v_call: TRBV11-3; d_call: NA; cdr3_nt: TGTGCCAGCAGCCCCTCTTCGTACACCGGGGAGCTGTTTTTT; cdr3_aa: CASSPSSYTGELFF
j_call: TRBJ2-1; clone_size: NA; v_call: TRBV6-2/TRBV6-3; d_call: TRBD2; cdr3_nt: TGTGCCAGCAGTTACCCCACTGGCGGGAGGAGAGATGAGCAGTTCTTC; cdr3_aa: CASSYPTGGRRDEQFF
j_call: TRBJ2-2; clone_size: NA; v_call: TRBV7-2; d_call: TRBD1; cdr3_nt: TGTGCCAAGGGGGCCGACCGGGGCCTACACACCGGGGAGCTGTTTTTT; cdr3_aa: CAKGADRGLHTGELFF
j_call: TRBJ2-7; clone_size: NA; v_call: TRBV20-1; d_call: NA; cdr3_nt: TGCAGTGCTTCACACACGTACGAGCAGTACTTC; cdr3_aa: CSASHTYEQYF
j_call: TRBJ2-1; clone_size: once; v_call: TRBV7-2; d_call: TRBD2; cdr3_nt: TGTGCCAGCAGCAACTTCCCTGGGACTAGATCAGCCAATGAGCAGTTCTTC; cdr3_aa: CASSNFPGTRSANEQFF
j_call: TRBJ2-2; clone_size: few; v_call: TRBV18; d_call: TRBD2; cdr3_nt: TGTGCCAGCTCACCCTTCGTCGCTAGCGGGGACACCGGGGAGCTGTTTTTT; cdr3_aa: CASSPFVASGDTGELFF
j_call: TRBJ1-1; clone_size: NA; v_call: TRBV19; d_call: TRBD1; cdr3_nt: TGTGCCAGTAAAGGGGGCGGAAACGGTTTCTTT; cdr3_aa: CASKGGGNGFF
j_call: TRBJ2-7; clone_size: NA; v_call: TRBV4-3; d_call: NA; cdr3_nt: TGCGCCAGCAGCCACACAGGGATAACCCGCGAGCAGTACTTC; cdr3_aa: CASSHTGITREQYF
j_call: TRBJ2-7; clone_size: NA; v_call: TRBV7-2; d_call: TRBD1; cdr3_nt: TGTGCCAGCAGCGCACGACAGGGCCCCTACGAGCAGTACTTC; cdr3_aa: CASSARQGPYEQYF
j_call: TRBJ2-1; clone_size: NA; v_call: TRBV9; d_call: TRBD1; cdr3_nt: TGTGCCAGCAGCCCCCCCGGGACAGGGATCGCCTACAATGAGCAGTTCTTC; cdr3_aa: CASSPPGTGIAYNEQFF
j_call: TRBJ1-4; clone_size: NA; v_call: TRBV18; d_call: NA; cdr3_nt: TGTGCCAGCTCACAACAGGGAAGTGAAAAACTGTTTTTT; cdr3_aa: CASSQQGSEKLFF
j_call: TRBJ2-4; clone_size: once; v_call: TRBV7-9; d_call: NA; cdr3_nt: TGTGCCAGCAGCTTAGACCTAGCCTTCGCCAAAAACATTCAGTACTTC; cdr3_aa: CASSLDLAFAKNIQYF
j_call: TRBJ2-3; clone_size: NA; v_call: TRBV18; d_call: NA; cdr3_nt: TGTGCCAGCTCACCCACAGGGTCCACAGATACGCAGTATTTT; cdr3_aa: CASSPTGSTDTQYF
j_call: TRBJ2-7; clone_size: NA; v_call: TRBV11-3; d_call: NA; cdr3_nt: TGTGCCAGCAGCTTAGGAGGGAAAGGCTACGAGCAGTACTTC; cdr3_aa: CASSLGGKGYEQYF
j_call: TRBJ2-7; clone_size: NA; v_call: TRBV3-1/TRBV3-2; d_call: TRBD2; cdr3_nt: TGTGCCAGCAGCCCGGGACTAGCGGAGTCCGTATCCTCCTACGAGCAGTACTTC; cdr3_aa: CASSPGLAESVSSYEQYF
j_call: TRBJ2-2; clone_size: NA; v_call: TRBV2; d_call: NA; cdr3_nt: TGTGCCAGCAGGAGGGACACCGACTCCGGGGAGCTGTTTTTT; cdr3_aa: CASRRDTDSGELFF
j_call: TRBJ2-1; clone_size: once; v_call: TRBV7-2; d_call: TRBD1; cdr3_nt: TGTGCCAGCAGCAAACAGGGACAGCAATACTCCTACAATGAGCAGTTCTTC; cdr3_aa: CASSKQGQQYSYNEQFF
j_call: TRBJ2-5; clone_size: NA; v_call: TRBV25-1; d_call: NA; cdr3_nt: TGTGCCAGCAGTGAAGGCGAGACCCAGTACTTC; cdr3_aa: CASSEGETQYF
j_call: TRBJ2-7; clone_size: once; v_call: TRBV7-2; d_call: TRBD1; cdr3_nt: TGTGCCAGCAGCTTAGTGGGACAGGAAAACTACGAGCAGTACTTC; cdr3_aa: CASSLVGQENYEQYF
j_call: TRBJ2-3; clone_size: NA; v_call: TRBV5-4; d_call: TRBD2; cdr3_nt: TGTGCCAGCAGTCATACTCCTTTAGCGGGAGGGTCAGATACGCAGTATTTT; cdr3_aa: CASSHTPLAGGSDTQYF
j_call: TRBJ1-1; clone_size: NA; v_call: TRBV21-1; d_call: NA; cdr3_nt: TGTGCCAGCAGCAAATGGGGGGGCGATTCGAACACTGAAGCTTTCTTT; cdr3_aa: CASSKWGGDSNTEAFF
j_call: TRBJ2-7; clone_size: NA; v_call: TRBV24-1; d_call: TRBD1; cdr3_nt: TGTGCCACCAGTGATCCCGGGACAGGGAGCTACGAGCAGTACTTC; cdr3_aa: CATSDPGTGSYEQYF
j_call: TRBJ1-3; clone_size: NA; v_call: TRBV3-1/TRBV3-2; d_call: NA; cdr3_nt: TGTGCCAGCAGCCAAACGGGGTCTGGAAACACCATATATTTT; cdr3_aa: CASSQTGSGNTIYF
j_call: TRBJ2-7; clone_size: NA; v_call: TRBV19; d_call: NA; cdr3_nt: TGTGCCAGTAGTATCCGGGACACCTACGAGCAGTACTTC; cdr3_aa: CASSIRDTYEQYF
j_call: TRBJ2-4; clone_size: NA; v_call: TRBV2; d_call: NA; cdr3_nt: TGTGCCACCCAGGACGGGGTCAAAAACATTCAGTACTTC; cdr3_aa: CATQDGVKNIQYF
j_call: TRBJ1-2; clone_size: NA; v_call: TRBV6-5; d_call: TRBD1; cdr3_nt: TGTGCCAGCAGGAAAGGGACAGTCTATGGCTACACCTTC; cdr3_aa: CASRKGTVYGYTF
j_call: TRBJ2-2; clone_size: NA; v_call: TRBV29-1; d_call: NA; cdr3_nt: TGCAGCGTTGAAGTCCCGAATAAGAAGAGCTTTCTCGGGGAGCTGTTTTTT; cdr3_aa: CSVEVPNKKSFLGELFF
j_call: TRBJ1-5; clone_size: NA; v_call: TRBV10-1; d_call: TRBD1; cdr3_nt: TGCGCCAGCAGTTTCACCGGGACAGATAGCAATCAGCCCCAGCATTTT; cdr3_aa: CASSFTGTDSNQPQHF
j_call: TRBJ2-3; clone_size: NA; v_call: TRBV7-6; d_call: TRBD1; cdr3_nt: TGTGCCAGCAGCACACAGACAGGGGGGCGAGATACGCAGTATTTT; cdr3_aa: CASSTQTGGRDTQYF
j_call: TRBJ2-1; clone_size: NA; v_call: TRBV11-2; d_call: TRBD2; cdr3_nt: TGTGCCAGCAGCCCTAGACTAGCGGGAGTGGGTTACAATGAGCAGTTCTTC; cdr3_aa: CASSPRLAGVGYNEQFF
j_call: TRBJ2-3; clone_size: NA; v_call: TRBV28; d_call: TRBD1; cdr3_nt: TGTGCCAGTGGACAGGGTGGGTTAGTGGATACGCAGTATTTT; cdr3_aa: CASGQGGLVDTQYF
j_call: TRBJ1-3; clone_size: NA; v_call: TRBV6-2/TRBV6-3; d_call: TRBD1; cdr3_nt: TGTGCCAGCAGTTACGTATGGGACAGACCTGGAAACACCATATATTTT; cdr3_aa: CASSYVWDRPGNTIYF
j_call: TRBJ1-5; clone_size: NA; v_call: TRBV18; d_call: NA; cdr3_nt: TGTGCCAGCTCAGAAAGACCAGGACAGCCTTATAGCAATCAGCCCCAGCATTTT; cdr3_aa: CASSERPGQPYSNQPQHF
j_call: TRBJ2-4; clone_size: once; v_call: TRBV5-5; d_call: NA; cdr3_nt: TGTGCCAGCAGCCCGGTTATACAGGACGGAGGGCCCATTCAGTACTTC; cdr3_aa: CASSPVIQDGGPIQYF
j_call: TRBJ1-2; clone_size: NA; v_call: TRBV19; d_call: NA; cdr3_nt: TGTGCCAGTAACGCCGCGGCCGGCTATGGCTACACCTTC; cdr3_aa: CASNAAAGYGYTF
j_call: TRBJ1-5; clone_size: NA; v_call: TRBV19; d_call: TRBD1; cdr3_nt: TGTGCCAGTAGTCTAACAGGGGGGGACCAGCCCCAGCATTTT; cdr3_aa: CASSLTGGDQPQHF
j_call: TRBJ2-7; clone_size: many; v_call: TRBV11-2; d_call: TRBD1; cdr3_nt: TGTGCCAGCAGCTTACCCGTAGCAGGGGGCCGATACGAGCAGTACTTC; cdr3_aa: CASSLPVAGGRYEQYF
j_call: TRBJ2-1; clone_size: once; v_call: TRBV10-3; d_call: TRBD2; cdr3_nt: TGTGCCATCAGCGGACTAGCGGGGGCCCTTAGCTCCTACAATGAGCAGTTCTTC; cdr3_aa: CAISGLAGALSSYNEQFF
j_call: TRBJ2-3; clone_size: NA; v_call: TRBV3-1/TRBV3-2; d_call: TRBD2; cdr3_nt: TGTGCCAGCAGCCCCGGACTAGCGGGGGGACTGGGGTATTTT; cdr3_aa: CASSPGLAGGLGYF
j_call: TRBJ2-2; clone_size: NA; v_call: TRBV2; d_call: NA; cdr3_nt: TGTGCCAGCAGAGCGACTAGGGTCACCGGGGAGCTGTTTTTT; cdr3_aa: CASRATRVTGELFF
j_call: TRBJ1-1; clone_size: NA; v_call: TRBV5-5; d_call: TRBD1; cdr3_nt: TGTGCCAGCAGCTTGCGTAGTTGGGGACAGGGAAGTATCGGCACTGAAGCTTTCTTT; cdr3_aa: CASSLRSWGQGSIGTEAFF
j_call: TRBJ2-5; clone_size: NA; v_call: TRBV28; d_call: TRBD2; cdr3_nt: TGTGCCAGCGGTCAGACCGGGACTAGATCTTTTGGGACCCAGTACTTC; cdr3_aa: CASGQTGTRSFGTQYF
j_call: TRBJ2-5; clone_size: NA; v_call: TRBV11-2; d_call: NA; cdr3_nt: TGTGCCAGCAGCTATAACGGGAAGACCCAGTACTTC; cdr3_aa: CASSYNGKTQYF
j_call: TRBJ1-5; clone_size: NA; v_call: TRBV5-4; d_call: TRBD1; cdr3_nt: TGTGCCAGCAGCTCCCAAGACAGGGTTAGTCAGCCCCAGCATTTT; cdr3_aa: CASSSQDRVSQPQHF